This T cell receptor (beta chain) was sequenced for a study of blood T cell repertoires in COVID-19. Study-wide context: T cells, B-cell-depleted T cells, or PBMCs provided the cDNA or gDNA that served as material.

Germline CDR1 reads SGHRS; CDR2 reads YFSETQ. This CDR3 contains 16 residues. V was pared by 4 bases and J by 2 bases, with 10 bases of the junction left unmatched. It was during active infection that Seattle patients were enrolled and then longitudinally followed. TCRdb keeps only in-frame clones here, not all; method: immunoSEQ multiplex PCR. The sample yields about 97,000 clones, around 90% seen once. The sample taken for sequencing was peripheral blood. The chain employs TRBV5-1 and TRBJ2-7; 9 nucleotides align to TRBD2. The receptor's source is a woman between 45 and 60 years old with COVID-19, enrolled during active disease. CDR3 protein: CASSNPTSGLPYEQYF. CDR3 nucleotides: TGCGCCAGCAGCAACCCGACTAGCGGATTACCCTACGAGCAGTACTTC.